This T cell receptor (beta chain) was retrieved from a study of blood T cell repertoires in COVID-19. Study-wide background: The origin of the acute and convalescent COVID-19 samples was the United States, Italy and Spain. Sample material is recorded as cDNA or gDNA derived from T cells, B-cell-depleted T cells, or PBMCs.

Authors' processing steps: From reference gene primer amplification, estimates of nucleated cell counts were derived. The repertoire was sequenced with immunoSEQ multiplex PCR; TCRdb's copy has only in-frame clones and lacks some. The V and J calls and clone size come from that table; D and trimming were worked out from the DNA. The sample has about 220,000 clones, more than 65% seen once. The CDR3 consists of 16 residues. Germline V gene data show CDR1 as SGHNT and CDR2 as YYREEE (reference sequence). The junction had 6 bases not matched to a gene; V was cut back by 0 bases and J by 0 bases. The origin of this receptor is a man aged 45-65 years with active or convalescent COVID-19. Sample: peripheral blood. The V and J genes are TRBV5-4 and TRBJ2-7; 7 positions match TRBD1. The DNA for the CDR3 is TGTGCCAGCAGCTTGGTATTCCGGGACAGCTCCTACGAGCAGTACTTC. Residues: CASSLVFRDSSYEQYF.